These 16 T cell receptor beta chains came from one sample sequenced in a study of blood T cell repertoires in COVID-19. Some clones are missing from TCRdb's copy, which holds only in-frame ones; the method was immunoSEQ multiplex PCR. This sample carries roughly 230,000 clones, 85% to 90% of them seen once, and the ten largest clones take around 2.3%. Sequencing was performed on peripheral blood. All receptors derive from a woman aged 55-75 years with COVID-19, enrolled during active disease.

The chain links TRBV6-5 to TRBJ1-3; 9 nucleotides line up with TRBD1. The CDR3 extends over 15 amino acids. Germline lookup yields CDR1 MNHEY and CDR2 SVGAGI. Losses at the gene ends were 2 bases for V and 4 bases for J; bases not matched to a gene: 3. CDR3: CASSYGQGRGNTIYF. In DNA, the CDR3 is TGTGCCAGCAGTTACGGACAGGGGCGAGGAAACACCATATATTTT.

This chain joins TRBV9 and TRBJ2-7; 7 bases fit TRBD2. Germline CDR1 reads SGDLS; CDR2 reads YYNGEE. This CDR3 is built from 15 residues. Trimming removed 7 bases from V and 3 bases from J; junction bases left unmatched: 13. The CDR3 nucleotides read TGTGCCAGCGCCGAGGGGCTAGCGGAGAGCTACGAGCAGTACTTC. The encoded protein is CASAEGLAESYEQYF.

The V gene is TRBV9, the J gene TRBJ1-1; D call uncertain. The CDR3 consists of 14 residues. Deletions cut 3 bases from V and 5 bases from J, with 14 bases between. Germline CDR1 and CDR2: SGDLS and YYNGEE. CDR3 region: CASSAAGGGTEAFF. For the CDR3, the DNA is TGTGCCAGCAGCGCCGCAGGTGGAGGAACTGAAGCTTTCTTT.

This sequence joins TRBV5-4 and TRBJ1-1; TRBD1 matches 8 bases. The CDR3 consists of 16 residues. V shed 0 bases and J 6 bases; nucleotides not matched to a gene: 10. Germline CDR1 and CDR2: SGHNT and YYREEE (reference sequence). The CDR3, as DNA: TGTGCCAGCAGCTTGGGGGCGGGGGACAGGCTCGCTGAAGCTTTCTTT. Translated: CASSLGAGDRLAEAFF.

The chain couples TRBV9 to TRBJ1-4; 9 nucleotides align to TRBD1. The CDR3 consists of 15 residues. Per the germline V gene, CDR1 is SGDLS and CDR2 is YYNGEE. V lost 2 bases and J lost 8; bases outside the gene matches: 7. As DNA, the CDR3 is TGTGCCAGCAGCGTCCGGACAGGGGAGGGGGAAAAACTGTTTTTT. Translating it yields CASSVRTGEGEKLFF. The full variable domain, its missing parts supplied by reference TRBV9 and TRBJ1-4, is DSGVTQTPKHLITATGQRVTLRCSPRSGDLSVYWYQQSLDQGLQFLIQYYNGEERAKGNILERFSAQQFPDLHSELNLSSLELGDSALYFCASSVRTGEGEKLFFGSGTQLSVL.

The chain couples TRBV6-5 to TRBJ2-7; the D gene is possibly TRBD1 (6 bases). The ends were cut back, 5 bases at V and 3 bases at J, with 14 bases in the middle. CDR1 and CDR2 from the germline V gene are MNHEY and SVGAGI. The CDR3 is 14 residues long. The CDR3 here is CASSQQGSGYEQYF. CDR3 nucleotide sequence: TGTGCCAGCAGTCAACAGGGATCGGGCTACGAGCAGTACTTC.

V is TRBV10-3 and J is TRBJ2-7; 8 nucleotides agree with TRBD1. Trimming at V came to 11 bases and at J to 5 bases, leaving 11 bases not matched to a gene. Per the germline V gene, CDR1 is ENHRY and CDR2 is SYGVKD. This CDR3 has 13 amino acids. The CDR3 DNA sequence: TGTGCCTCCACCCGGGACAGGAGAAACGAGCAGTACTTC. The encoded protein is CASTRDRRNEQYF.

V gene TRBV18 combines with J gene TRBJ2-1, with 7 bases fitting TRBD1. V trimming: 2 bases; J trimming: 4 bases; junction bases outside the gene matches: 5. The CDR3 has 15 amino acids. CDR1 and CDR2 from the germline V gene are KGHSH and LQKENI. DNA for the CDR3: TGTGCCAGCTCACCAATTACAGGGGCTTACAATGAGCAGTTCTTC. Its protein is CASSPITGAYNEQFF.

The V and J genes are TRBV11-2 and TRBJ1-3; D perhaps matches TRBD1 (5 bases). Germline CDR1 SGHAT, CDR2 FQNNGV. This CDR3 is built from 16 residues. Trimming stripped 1 base from V and 0 bases from J, with 10 bases between. This CDR3 is CASSLVGRVSGNTIYF. The CDR3 bases are TGTGCCAGCAGCTTAGTAGGCAGGGTCTCTGGAAACACCATATATTTT.

J is TRBJ1-6 and V is TRBV19, with a tentative D call TRBD1 (6 bases). V lost 8 bases to trimming and J lost 10 bases, with 15 bases between them. This CDR3 contains 13 residues. Germline V CDR1 and CDR2: LNHDA, SQIVND (reference sequence). CDR3 amino acids: CASRKGGGSPLHF. The CDR3, as DNA: TGTGCCAGTCGTAAGGGGGGGGGATCACCCCTCCACTTT.

The chain carries TRBV6-2 or TRBV6-3 and TRBJ1-1; unclear D gene. V lost 2 bases and J lost 6, with 13 bases in between. The V gene's germline CDR1 is MNHEY and CDR2 SVGEGT. CDR3 length: 14 amino acids. This CDR3 is CASSYRITRAEAFF. CDR3 DNA sequence: TGTGCCAGCAGTTACAGGATAACGAGGGCTGAAGCTTTCTTT.

The chain couples TRBV9 to TRBJ1-4, with 10 bases matching TRBD1. The CDR3 sequence is 17 residues long. Germline assignment: CDR1 SGDLS and CDR2 YYNGEE. V lost 3 bases, J lost 4 bases, and 9 bases stayed unmatched. The CDR3 DNA follows: TGTGCCAGCAGCGATGGGGGACAGGGGCACCGTAATGAAAAACTGTTTTTT. Its translation is CASSDGGQGHRNEKLFF.

The chain joins TRBV3-1 (or the pseudogene TRBV3-2) to TRBJ2-4; D unclear. V was shortened by 0 bases and J by 1 base, with 16 bases between the two germline ends. Germline V CDR1 and CDR2: LGHDT, YNNKEL (reference sequence). The CDR3 has 18 residues. In DNA form, the CDR3 reads TGTGCCAGCAGCCAAGATTATTATACTGCCCCTGCCAAAAACATTCAGTACTTC. It yields the protein CASSQDYYTAPAKNIQYF.

The V and J genes are TRBV7-2 and TRBJ2-4; a weak D match, TRBD1 (5 bases). Germline loops: CDR1 SGHTA, CDR2 FQGNSA. The V end was cut by 2 bases, the J end by 0 bases, with 11 bases between. The CDR3 loop spans 16 amino acids. CDR3 residues: CASSLRQRGAKNIQYF. The CDR3 DNA is TGTGCCAGCAGCTTACGGCAAAGGGGAGCCAAAAACATTCAGTACTTC.

V gene TRBV7-2 combines with J gene TRBJ2-3; D might be TRBD2 (6 bases). V gave up 1 base and J gave up 8 bases, with 19 bases separating them. The CDR3 runs to 16 residues. Germline CDR1 reads SGHTA; CDR2 reads FQGNSA. CDR3 sequence reads: CASSLVWRGPSGTQYF. The CDR3 DNA sequence: TGTGCCAGCAGCTTAGTGTGGCGGGGCCCTTCGGGTACGCAGTATTTT. Looking up the rest from reference TRBV7-2 and TRBJ2-3 gives the full variable domain: GAGVSQSPSNKVTEKGKDVELRCDPISGHTALYWYRQSLGQGLEFLIYFQGNSAPDKSGLPSDRFSAERTGGSVSTLTIQRTQQEDSAVYLCASSLVWRGPSGTQYFGPGTRLTVL.

The V call is TRBV30, the J call TRBJ1-6; D remains ambiguous. V was clipped by 7 bases and J by 2 bases, with 9 bases between them. Germline V gene data show CDR1 as GTSNPN and CDR2 as SVGIG (reference sequence). The CDR3 is made up of 13 amino acids. This chain's CDR3 is CASLTTYNSPLHF. The DNA of the CDR3 is TGTGCCTCGCTGACAACCTATAATTCACCCCTCCACTTT.